This is a list of T cell receptor beta chains from one sample in a study of cytomegalovirus exposure and HLA in healthy donors. Data came from immunoSEQ multiplex PCR; TCRdb stores just in-frame clones and leaves some out. The sample holds under 75,000 clones, 90% to 95% seen once. The material sequenced was PBMCs. These receptors came from a man aged 18 to 35 in good health and CMV-seropositive. CDR3s include the opening cysteine and the closing phenylalanine or tryptophan. A D gene is named only where the DNA matches it firmly. Some rows have no size entry. The others give once, few or many, or a class for an expanded clone.

>TRBJ2-1|.|TRBD1|TRBV18
CASSRDRSPQTYNEQFF
TGTGCCAGCTCAAGGGACAGAAGCCCCCAGACATACAATGAGCAGTTCTTC
>TRBJ2-7|once|.|TRBV18
CASSPSRESEQYF
TGTGCCAGCTCACCATCTCGCGAGAGCGAGCAGTACTTC
>TRBJ1-2|.|.|TRBV28
CASLRAGATTTFNGYTF
TGTGCCAGCCTTCGGGCGGGGGCGACCACCACATTTAATGGCTACACCTTC
>TRBJ1-1|once|TRBD1|TRBV29-1
CSVGRDSNMNTEAFF
TGCAGCGTTGGTCGGGACAGCAACATGAACACTGAAGCTTTCTTT
>TRBJ2-3|.|.|TRBV5-1
CASSLAPAWEGTDTQYF
TGCGCCAGCAGCTTGGCCCCTGCGTGGGAGGGCACAGATACGCAGTATTTT
>TRBJ2-5|.|.|TRBV30
CAWSAGQETQYF
TGTGCCTGGAGTGCCGGCCAAGAGACCCAGTACTTC
>TRBJ1-1|.|.|TRBV9
CASSGDTGKMTEAFF
TGTGCCAGCAGCGGAGATACAGGGAAAATGACTGAAGCTTTCTTT
>TRBJ2-7|few|TRBD1|TRBV19
CASSLGTGYEQYF
TGTGCCAGTTCCCTCGGGACAGGATACGAGCAGTACTTC
>TRBJ2-1|.|TRBD2|TRBV11-2
CASSVGLAGGSNEQFF
TGTGCCAGCAGCGTAGGACTAGCGGGAGGATCTAATGAGCAGTTCTTC
>TRBJ1-1|.|.|TRBV2
CAGETGNTEAFF
TGTGCCGGCGAGACGGGGAACACTGAAGCTTTCTTT
>TRBJ1-5|.|.|TRBV6-1
CASSREISNQPQHF
TGTGCCAGCAGCAGGGAAATCAGCAATCAGCCCCAGCATTTT
>TRBJ1-2|.|TRBD1|TRBV6-5
CASSRDGTGRYGYTF
TGTGCCAGCAGCAGAGACGGGACAGGGAGGTATGGCTACACCTTC
>TRBJ1-5|.|.|TRBV28
CASSLIRGSGPQHF
TGTGCCAGCAGTTTAATAAGGGGGTCGGGGCCCCAGCATTTT
>TRBJ1-5|.|.|TRBV10-3
CAISEYDTTPGQPQHF
TGTGCCATCAGTGAGTACGACACTACCCCGGGGCAGCCCCAGCATTTT
>TRBJ2-2|.|TRBD2|TRBV11-2
CASSLFRTSTGELFF
TGTGCCAGCAGCTTATTCCGGACTAGCACCGGGGAGCTGTTTTTT
>TRBJ2-7|.|.|TRBV5-5
CASSHLPVHEQYF
TGTGCCAGCAGCCACCTACCGGTCCACGAGCAGTACTTC
>TRBJ2-5|once|.|TRBV18
CASSPQTPQETQYF
TGTGCCAGCTCACCACAAACACCCCAAGAGACCCAGTACTTC
>TRBJ1-2|.|TRBD1|TRBV27
CASSWDRSYGYTF
TGTGCCAGCAGTTGGGACAGGAGCTATGGCTACACCTTC
>TRBJ2-1|once|TRBD1|TRBV14
CASSPTLGQGAVLEQFF
TGTGCCAGCAGCCCCACCTTGGGACAGGGAGCTGTATTGGAGCAGTTCTTC
>TRBJ2-5|.|.|TRBV5-1
CASSWSRGQREETQYF
TGCGCCAGCAGCTGGAGCAGGGGTCAGAGAGAAGAGACCCAGTACTTC
>TRBJ1-5|.|.|TRBV28
CASSLPQAQVNQPQHF
TGTGCCAGCAGCCTACCCCAGGCCCAAGTCAATCAGCCCCAGCATTTT
>TRBJ1-1|.|.|TRBV5-4
CASSLAVAGTEAFF
TGTGCCAGCAGCTTGGCCGTGGCGGGCACTGAAGCTTTCTTT
>TRBJ2-7|.|TRBD1|TRBV7-3
CASSLGQAVGYEQYF
TGTGCCAGCAGCTTAGGACAGGCCGTTGGTTACGAGCAGTACTTC
>TRBJ1-2|.|.|TRBV6-6
CASTGRNYGYTF
TGTGCCAGCACCGGGAGAAACTATGGCTACACCTTC
>TRBJ1-5|.|.|TRBV2
CASRGGNSNQPQHF
TGTGCCAGCAGGGGAGGCAATAGCAATCAGCCCCAGCATTTT
>TRBJ2-2|.|TRBD2|TRBV28
CASRPGTSSGGELFF
TGTGCCAGCAGACCGGGGACTAGCTCGGGCGGGGAGCTGTTTTTT
>TRBJ2-5|.|.|TRBV20-1
CSARRGGTQYF
TGCAGTGCTAGGAGGGGGGGGACCCAGTACTTC
>TRBJ2-3|.|TRBD1|TRBV4-1
CASSAAGTGTDTQYF
TGCGCCAGCAGTGCCGCCGGGACAGGGACAGATACGCAGTATTTT
>TRBJ1-4|.|.|TRBV7-9
CASSPKDRPNEKLFF
TGTGCCAGCAGCCCGAAAGACAGACCCAATGAAAAACTGTTTTTT
>TRBJ2-5|few|TRBD1|TRBV30
CAWSPTGTETQYF
TGTGCCTGGAGCCCGACAGGGACGGAGACCCAGTACTTC
>TRBJ2-7|.|TRBD2|TRBV4-2
CASSQTHGTSGTYEQYF
TGTGCCAGCAGCCAAACGCACGGGACTAGCGGAACCTACGAGCAGTACTTC
>TRBJ1-1|.|.|TRBV6-1
CASSEARAQGEAFF
TGTGCCAGCAGTGAAGCTCGGGCGCAGGGTGAAGCTTTCTTT
>TRBJ1-1|.|.|TRBV7-9
CASSFRGRDTEAFF
TGTGCCAGCAGCTTCAGGGGTAGGGACACTGAAGCTTTCTTT
>TRBJ2-3|.|TRBD2|TRBV28
CASEEFGTSASTDTQYF
TGTGCCAGCGAGGAATTTGGGACTAGCGCGAGCACAGATACGCAGTATTTT
>TRBJ1-2|.|TRBD1|TRBV5-1
CASRPQGEVGYGYTF
TGCGCCAGCAGGCCACAGGGGGAGGTGGGCTATGGCTACACCTTC
>TRBJ2-3|.|.|TRBV6-1
CASSPRQASTDTQYF
TGTGCCAGCAGTCCCCGACAGGCTAGCACAGATACGCAGTATTTT
>TRBJ1-1|.|TRBD1|TRBV28
CASSLTGGSTEAFF
TGTGCCAGCAGTCTGACAGGGGGCTCCACTGAAGCTTTCTTT
>TRBJ2-1|.|.|TRBV30
CAWNELYNEQFF
TGTGCCTGGAATGAACTGTACAATGAGCAGTTCTTC
>TRBJ2-1|few|.|TRBV5-6
CASSLWGPLGRGQFF
TGTGCCAGCAGCTTGTGGGGTCCCTTAGGCAGGGGTCAGTTCTTC
>TRBJ2-5|.|TRBD1|TRBV9
CASSVGTGKGETQYF
TGTGCCAGCAGCGTTGGGACAGGGAAAGGTGAGACCCAGTACTTC
>TRBJ2-3|.|.|TRBV18
CASSPESTDTQYF
TGTGCCAGCTCACCCGAGAGCACAGATACGCAGTATTTT
>TRBJ2-2|.|.|TRBV19
CAVGNTGELFF
TGTGCGGTGGGCAACACCGGGGAGCTGTTTTTT
>TRBJ2-6|few|.|TRBV6-1
CASSEDTGSGANVLTF
TGTGCCAGCAGTGAAGATACAGGGTCTGGGGCCAACGTCCTGACTTTC
>TRBJ2-4|.|TRBD2|TRBV7-6
CASSTHSAGDWRNIQYF
TGTGCCAGCAGCACCCATTCGGCGGGAGATTGGAGGAACATTCAGTACTTC
>TRBJ2-4|.|.|TRBV9
CASSVAGTGGNIQYF
TGTGCCAGCAGCGTAGCGGGGACTGGGGGAAACATTCAGTACTTC
>TRBJ2-7|.|.|TRBV27
CASSLMVSSYEQYF
TGTGCCAGCAGTTTAATGGTGAGCTCCTACGAGCAGTACTTC
>TRBJ2-3|.|TRBD2|TRBV9
CASSVYSGSDTQYF
TGTGCCAGCAGCGTATATAGCGGGAGTGATACGCAGTATTTT
>TRBJ2-3|once|.|TRBV28
CASSSTRDTQYF
TGTGCCAGCAGCTCTACCCGGGATACGCAGTATTTT
>TRBJ2-1|.|TRBD1|TRBV6-4
CASSPGQGSYNEQFF
TGTGCCAGCAGCCCGGGACAGGGATCCTACAATGAGCAGTTCTTC
>TRBJ2-5|.|.|TRBV11-2
CASSYGAGKGETQYF
TGTGCCAGCAGCTACGGGGCGGGAAAGGGGGAGACCCAGTACTTC
>TRBJ2-7|.|.|TRBV11-2
CASSSWVFSGQRVSYEQYF
TGTGCCAGCTCATCATGGGTGTTTAGTGGACAGAGGGTTTCGTACGAGCAGTACTTC
>TRBJ2-1|.|.|TRBV7-8
CASSLQGTYNEQFF
TGTGCCAGCAGCTTACAGGGGACGTACAATGAGCAGTTCTTC
>TRBJ1-2|.|.|TRBV5-1
CASSLEGYGYTF
TGCGCCAGCAGCTTGGAGGGGTATGGCTACACCTTC
>TRBJ1-1|.|.|TRBV19
CASSPLDRTNTEAFF
TGTGCCAGTAGTCCACTCGACAGGACCAACACTGAAGCTTTCTTT
>TRBJ2-5|.|.|TRBV11-3
CASSSGVWETQYF
TGTGCCAGCAGCTCCGGGGTTTGGGAGACCCAGTACTTC
>TRBJ2-6|.|.|TRBV19
CASSQTASGEGANVLTF
TGTGCCAGTAGCCAGACAGCTTCGGGGGAGGGGGCCAACGTCCTGACTTTC
>TRBJ2-7|.|.|TRBV7-8
CASSSIQGYEQYF
TGTGCCAGCAGCTCCATACAGGGTTACGAGCAGTACTTC
>TRBJ2-7|.|TRBD2|TRBV30
CAWSPLAGVRYEQYF
TGTGCCTGGAGTCCCCTAGCGGGAGTTCGCTACGAGCAGTACTTC
>TRBJ2-7|.|TRBD1|TRBV10-2
CASQRTGPYEQYF
TGCGCCAGCCAGCGGACAGGGCCTTACGAGCAGTACTTC
>TRBJ2-2|.|.|TRBV29-1
CSVDSGNTGELFF
TGCAGCGTTGACAGCGGGAACACCGGGGAGCTGTTTTTT